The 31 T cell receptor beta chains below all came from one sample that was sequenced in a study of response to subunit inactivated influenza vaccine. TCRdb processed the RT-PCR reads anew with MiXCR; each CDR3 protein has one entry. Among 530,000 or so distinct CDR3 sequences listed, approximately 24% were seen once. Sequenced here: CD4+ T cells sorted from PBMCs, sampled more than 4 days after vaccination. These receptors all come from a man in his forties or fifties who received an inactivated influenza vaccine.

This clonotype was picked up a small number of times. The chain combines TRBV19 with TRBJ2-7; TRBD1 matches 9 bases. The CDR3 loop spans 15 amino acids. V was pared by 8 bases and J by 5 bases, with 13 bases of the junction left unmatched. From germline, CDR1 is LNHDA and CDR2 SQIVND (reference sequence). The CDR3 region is CASSFRDRVVNEQYF. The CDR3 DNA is TGTGCCAGTTCCTTCCGGGACAGGGTAGTCAACGAGCAGTACTTC.

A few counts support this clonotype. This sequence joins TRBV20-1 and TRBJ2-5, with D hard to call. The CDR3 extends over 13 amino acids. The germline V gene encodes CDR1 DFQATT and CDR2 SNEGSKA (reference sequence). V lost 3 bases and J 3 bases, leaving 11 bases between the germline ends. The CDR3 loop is CSASYGQEETQYF. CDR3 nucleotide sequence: TGCAGTGCTAGCTATGGCCAGGAAGAGACCCAGTACTTC.

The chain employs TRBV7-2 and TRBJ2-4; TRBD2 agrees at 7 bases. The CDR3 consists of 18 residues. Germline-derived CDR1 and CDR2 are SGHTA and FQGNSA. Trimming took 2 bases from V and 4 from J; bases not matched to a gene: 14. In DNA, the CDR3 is TGTGCCAGCAGCTTATCGTCCCTAGTACGGGGGGAAAAAAACATTCAGTACTTC. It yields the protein CASSLSSLVRGEKNIQYF.

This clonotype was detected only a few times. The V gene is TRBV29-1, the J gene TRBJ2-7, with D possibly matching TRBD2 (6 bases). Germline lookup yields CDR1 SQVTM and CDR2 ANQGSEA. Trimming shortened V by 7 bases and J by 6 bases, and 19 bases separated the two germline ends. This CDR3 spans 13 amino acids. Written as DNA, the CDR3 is TGCAGCGCCCGGAGGGGTGCTAGAAGCGAGCAGTACTTC. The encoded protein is CSARRGARSEQYF.

The CDR3 sequence: CASNEGAIPSGELFF. The CDR3 nucleotides read TGTGCCAGCAACGAAGGGGCCATACCTTCCGGGGAGCTGTTTTTT. V and J are TRBV7-2 and TRBJ2-2; maybe TRBD1 (5 bases). The CDR3 consists of 15 residues. Germline CDR1 SGHTA, CDR2 FQGNSA. Trimming pared 7 bases from V and 6 bases from J, leaving 18 bases between.

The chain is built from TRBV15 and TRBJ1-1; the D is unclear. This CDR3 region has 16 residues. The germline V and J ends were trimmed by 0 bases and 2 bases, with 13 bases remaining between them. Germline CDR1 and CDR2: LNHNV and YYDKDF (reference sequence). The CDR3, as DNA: TGTGCCACCAGCAGAGATCGGGGAAGGCGAAACACTGAAGCTTTCTTT. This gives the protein CATSRDRGRRNTEAFF.

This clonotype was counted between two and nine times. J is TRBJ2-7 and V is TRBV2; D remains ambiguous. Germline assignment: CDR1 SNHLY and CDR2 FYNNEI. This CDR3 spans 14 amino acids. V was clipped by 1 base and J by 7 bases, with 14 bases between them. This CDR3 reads CASSEEVRAIEQYF. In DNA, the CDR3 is TGTGCCAGCAGTGAAGAGGTCCGCGCAATAGAGCAGTACTTC. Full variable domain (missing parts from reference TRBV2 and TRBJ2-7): EPEVTQTPSHQVTQMGQEVILRCVPISNHLYFYWYRQILGQKVEFLVSFYNNEISEKSEIFDDQFSVERPDGSNFTLKIRSTKLEDSAMYFCASSEEVRAIEQYFGPGTRLTVT.

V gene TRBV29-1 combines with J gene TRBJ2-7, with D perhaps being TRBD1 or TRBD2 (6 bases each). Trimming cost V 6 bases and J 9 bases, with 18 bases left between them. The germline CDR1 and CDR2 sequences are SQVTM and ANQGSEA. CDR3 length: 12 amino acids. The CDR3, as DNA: TGCAGCGTCGCCACACAGAGGGGGGTGCAGTACTTC. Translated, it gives CSVATQRGVQYF.

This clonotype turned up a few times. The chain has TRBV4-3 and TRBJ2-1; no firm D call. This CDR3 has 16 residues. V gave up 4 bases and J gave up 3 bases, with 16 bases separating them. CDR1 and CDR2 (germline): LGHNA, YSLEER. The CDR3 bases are TGCGCCAGCAGCCCGACCCCCAGGTATGGCTACAATGAGCAGTTCTTC. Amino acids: CASSPTPRYGYNEQFF.

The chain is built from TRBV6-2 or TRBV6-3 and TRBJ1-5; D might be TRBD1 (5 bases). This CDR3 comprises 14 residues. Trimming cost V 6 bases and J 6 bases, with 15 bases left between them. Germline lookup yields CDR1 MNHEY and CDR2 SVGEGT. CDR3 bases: TGTGCCAGCAGGGGGACTGTAGCCGGTCAGCCCCAGCATTTT. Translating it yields CASRGTVAGQPQHF.

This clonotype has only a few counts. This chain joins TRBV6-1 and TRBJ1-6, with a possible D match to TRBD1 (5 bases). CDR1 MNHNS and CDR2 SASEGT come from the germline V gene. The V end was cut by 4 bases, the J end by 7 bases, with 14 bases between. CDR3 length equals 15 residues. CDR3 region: CASSAVEGRNSPLHF. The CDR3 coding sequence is TGTGCCAGCAGTGCCGTAGAGGGACGAAATTCACCCCTCCACTTT.

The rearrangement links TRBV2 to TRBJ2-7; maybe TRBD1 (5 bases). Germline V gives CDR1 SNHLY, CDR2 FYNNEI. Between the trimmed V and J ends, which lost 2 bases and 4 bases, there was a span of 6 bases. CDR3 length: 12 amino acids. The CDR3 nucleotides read TGTGCCAGCAGTGAACAGGGATACGAGCAGTACTTC. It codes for CASSEQGYEQYF.

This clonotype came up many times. The CDR3 protein is CSVGDGANEQFF. CDR3 DNA: TGCAGCGTTGGGGACGGGGCCAATGAGCAGTTCTTC. The V gene is TRBV29-1, the J gene TRBJ2-1; D assignment may be TRBD1 or TRBD2 (5 bases each). The CDR3 loop spans 12 amino acids. V dropped 4 bases and J dropped 6 bases, with 10 bases sitting between them. Germline assignment: CDR1 SQVTM and CDR2 ANQGSEA.

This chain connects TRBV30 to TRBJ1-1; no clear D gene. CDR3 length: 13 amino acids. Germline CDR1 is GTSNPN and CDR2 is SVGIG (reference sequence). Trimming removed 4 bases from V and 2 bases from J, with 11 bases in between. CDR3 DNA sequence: TGTGCCTGGATAGATCAGATAAACACTGAAGCTTTCTTT. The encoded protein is CAWIDQINTEAFF.

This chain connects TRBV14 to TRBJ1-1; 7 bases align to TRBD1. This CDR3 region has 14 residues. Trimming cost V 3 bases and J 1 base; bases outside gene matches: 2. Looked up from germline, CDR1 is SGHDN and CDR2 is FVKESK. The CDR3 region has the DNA TGTGCCAGCAGCCAGACAGGGAGGAACACTGAAGCTTTCTTT. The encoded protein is CASSQTGRNTEAFF.

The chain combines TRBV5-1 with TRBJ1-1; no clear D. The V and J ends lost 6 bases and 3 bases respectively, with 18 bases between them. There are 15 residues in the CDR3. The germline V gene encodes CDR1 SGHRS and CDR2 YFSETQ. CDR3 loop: CASTREINSYTEAFF. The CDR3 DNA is TGCGCCAGCACCCGGGAGATAAACAGCTACACTGAAGCTTTCTTT.

CDR3 coding DNA: TGTGCCAGCAGGGGGGAGGGACAGGGAAGTGTCGAGCAGTACTTC. Protein: CASRGEGQGSVEQYF. The rearrangement joins TRBV28 to TRBJ2-7; 9 bases align to TRBD1. The germline V gene encodes CDR1 MDHEN and CDR2 SYDVKM. The CDR3 is made up of 15 amino acids. Germline trimming cut 6 bases from V and 6 bases from J; bases unmatched to any gene: 12.

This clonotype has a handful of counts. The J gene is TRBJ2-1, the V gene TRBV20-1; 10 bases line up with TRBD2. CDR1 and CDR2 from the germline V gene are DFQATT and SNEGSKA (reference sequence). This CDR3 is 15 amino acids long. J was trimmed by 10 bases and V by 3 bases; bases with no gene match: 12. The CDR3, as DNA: TGCAGTGCTAGCCAGCCCAGCGGGGGGGCAGTGGAGCAGTTCTTC. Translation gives CSASQPSGGAVEQFF.

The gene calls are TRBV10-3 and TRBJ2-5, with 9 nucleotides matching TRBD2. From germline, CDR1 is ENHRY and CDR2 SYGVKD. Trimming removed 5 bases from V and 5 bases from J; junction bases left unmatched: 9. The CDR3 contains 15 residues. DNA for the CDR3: TGTGCCATCAGTCCCGGGACTAGCAAAACGGAGACCCAGTACTTC. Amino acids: CAISPGTSKTETQYF.

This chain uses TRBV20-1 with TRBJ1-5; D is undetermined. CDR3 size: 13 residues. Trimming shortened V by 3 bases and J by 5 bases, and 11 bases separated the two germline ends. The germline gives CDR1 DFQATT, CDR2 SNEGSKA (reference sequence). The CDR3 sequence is CSASRQLHQPQHF. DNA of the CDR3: TGCAGTGCTAGTCGGCAATTACATCAGCCCCAGCATTTT.

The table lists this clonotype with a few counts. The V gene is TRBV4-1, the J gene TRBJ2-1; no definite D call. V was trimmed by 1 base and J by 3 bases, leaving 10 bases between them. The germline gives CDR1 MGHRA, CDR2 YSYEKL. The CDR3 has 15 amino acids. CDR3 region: CASSQGRTFYNEQFF. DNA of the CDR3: TGCGCCAGCAGCCAAGGTCGTACCTTCTACAATGAGCAGTTCTTC.

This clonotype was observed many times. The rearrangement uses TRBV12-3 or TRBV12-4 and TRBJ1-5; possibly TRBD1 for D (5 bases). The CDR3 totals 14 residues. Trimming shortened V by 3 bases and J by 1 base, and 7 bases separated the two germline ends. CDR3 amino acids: CASSFGGSNQPQHF. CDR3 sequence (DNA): TGTGCCAGCAGTTTTGGGGGGAGCAATCAGCCCCAGCATTTT.

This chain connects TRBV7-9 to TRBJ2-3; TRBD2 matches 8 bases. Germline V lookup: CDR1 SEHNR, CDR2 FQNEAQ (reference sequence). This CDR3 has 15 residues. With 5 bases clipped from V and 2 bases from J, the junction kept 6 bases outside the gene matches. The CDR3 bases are TGTGCCAGCAGCCTCACGACTAGCGCCACAGATACGCAGTATTTT. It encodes CASSLTTSATDTQYF.

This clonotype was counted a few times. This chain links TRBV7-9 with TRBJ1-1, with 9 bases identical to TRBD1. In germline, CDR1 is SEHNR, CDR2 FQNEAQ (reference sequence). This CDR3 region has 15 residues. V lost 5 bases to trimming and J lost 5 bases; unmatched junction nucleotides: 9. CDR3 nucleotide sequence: TGTGCCAGCAGCCAAATAACAGGGGGCTTAACTGAAGCTTTCTTT. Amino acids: CASSQITGGLTEAFF.

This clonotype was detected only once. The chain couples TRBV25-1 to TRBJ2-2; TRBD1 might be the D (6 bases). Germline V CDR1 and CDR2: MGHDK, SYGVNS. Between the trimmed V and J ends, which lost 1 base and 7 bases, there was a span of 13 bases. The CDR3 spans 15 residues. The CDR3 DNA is TGTGCCAGCAGTGAATGGAATAGAGGGGGCGGGGAGCTGTTTTTT. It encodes CASSEWNRGGGELFF.

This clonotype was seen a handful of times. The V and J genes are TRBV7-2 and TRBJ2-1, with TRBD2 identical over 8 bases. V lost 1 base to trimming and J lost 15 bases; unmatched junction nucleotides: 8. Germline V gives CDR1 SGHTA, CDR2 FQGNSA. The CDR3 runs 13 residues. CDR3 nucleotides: TGTGCCAGCAGCTTAGTTTTCGGGGGGGCATCGTTCTTC. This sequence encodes CASSLVFGGASFF.

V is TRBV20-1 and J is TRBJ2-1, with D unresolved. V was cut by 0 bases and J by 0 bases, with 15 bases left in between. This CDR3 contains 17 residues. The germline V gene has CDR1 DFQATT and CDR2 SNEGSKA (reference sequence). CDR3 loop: CSARDLSEISSYNEQFF. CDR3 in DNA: TGCAGTGCTAGAGACCTTTCAGAGATTTCCTCCTACAATGAGCAGTTCTTC.

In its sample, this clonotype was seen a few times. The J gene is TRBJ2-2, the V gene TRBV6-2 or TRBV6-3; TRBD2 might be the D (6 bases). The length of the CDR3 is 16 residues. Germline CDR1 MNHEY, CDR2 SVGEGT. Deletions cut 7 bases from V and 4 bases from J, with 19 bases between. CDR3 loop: CASTSYPGDPTGELFF. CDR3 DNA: TGTGCCAGCACCTCATACCCGGGGGACCCCACCGGGGAGCTGTTTTTT.

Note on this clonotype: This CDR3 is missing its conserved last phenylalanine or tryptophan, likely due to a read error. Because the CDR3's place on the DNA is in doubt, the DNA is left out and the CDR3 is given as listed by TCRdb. The CDR3: CASSGHGQGIEL. The chain joins TRBV7-6 to TRBJ2-7; the table's TRBD1 call for D was not verified on the DNA. The CDR3 spans 12 residues, counting both ends. Looked up from germline, CDR1 is SGHVS and CDR2 is FNYEAQ.

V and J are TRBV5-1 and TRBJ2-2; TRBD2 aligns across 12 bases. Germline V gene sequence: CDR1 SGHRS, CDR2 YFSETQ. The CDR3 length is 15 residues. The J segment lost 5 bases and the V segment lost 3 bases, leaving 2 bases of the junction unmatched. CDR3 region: CASSSGLAGTGELFF. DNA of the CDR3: TGCGCCAGCAGCTCAGGACTAGCGGGGACCGGGGAGCTGTTTTTT.

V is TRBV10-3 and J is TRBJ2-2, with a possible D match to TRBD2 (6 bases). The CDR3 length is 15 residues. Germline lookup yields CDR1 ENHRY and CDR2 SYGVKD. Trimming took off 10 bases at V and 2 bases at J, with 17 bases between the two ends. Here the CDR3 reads CATGGGSGNTGELFF. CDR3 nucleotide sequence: TGTGCCACCGGGGGTGGGTCAGGCAACACCGGGGAGCTGTTTTTT.